The next 13 T cell receptor beta chains were all read from a single sample in a study of cytomegalovirus exposure and HLA in healthy donors. 13 Jbeta primers and 60 Vbeta primers were used for the PCR. Sequencing was performed with immunoSEQ multiplex PCR; in TCRdb, only in-frame clones are kept and a portion is missing. Of tens of thousands of clones detected, 75% appear once; the ten largest clones hold roughly 2.2%. The sample was PBMCs. The source of these receptors is a middle-aged man in good health and CMV-seronegative.

V gene TRBV11-3 combines with J gene TRBJ1-1; a possible D gene is TRBD1 (5 bases). Germline V CDR1 and CDR2: SGHNT, YENEEA. Trimming took off 6 bases at V and 5 bases at J, with 10 bases between the two ends. This CDR3 contains 12 residues. The CDR3: CASSWGGTEAFF. CDR3 bases: TGTGCCAGCAGTTGGGGGGGTACTGAAGCTTTCTTT. Variable domain in full (rest from reference TRBV11-3 and TRBJ1-1): EAGVVQSPRYKIIEKKQPVAFWCNPISGHNTLYWYLQNLGQGPELLIRYENEEAVDDSQLPKDRFSAERLKGVDSTLKIQPAELGDSAVYLCASSWGGTEAFFGQGTRLTVV.

The V gene is TRBV5-1, the J gene TRBJ2-3, with D tentatively TRBD1 (6 bases). Per germline, CDR1 SGHRS and CDR2 YFSETQ. The CDR3 sequence is 14 residues long. Trimming shortened V by 0 bases and J by 2 bases, and 7 bases separated the two germline ends. The CDR3 reads CASSLGTDTDTQYF. The DNA of the CDR3 is TGCGCCAGCAGCTTGGGGACAGACACAGATACGCAGTATTTT.

This clone was seen a few times. The chain carries TRBV28 and TRBJ1-1, with D unresolved. Trimming took off 6 bases at V and 4 bases at J, with 12 bases between the two ends. Germline lookup yields CDR1 MDHEN and CDR2 SYDVKM. The CDR3 runs to 13 residues. The CDR3 DNA reads TGTGCCAGCAGGACTCCCCAGCGCACTGAAGCTTTCTTT. Translated, it gives CASRTPQRTEAFF.

This chain uses TRBV7-9 with TRBJ1-1; D is unresolved. Germline CDR1 SEHNR, CDR2 FQNEAQ (reference sequence). This CDR3 contains 12 residues. Trimming took off 5 bases at V and 4 bases at J, with 8 bases between the two ends. In DNA, the CDR3 is TGTGCCAGCAGCCTTCTAGGCACTGAAGCTTTCTTT. Encoded protein: CASSLLGTEAFF.

The chain recombines TRBV6-5 with TRBJ2-5; D ambiguous. The germline CDR1 and CDR2 sequences are MNHEY and SVGAGI. V shed 0 bases and J shed 2 bases, with 13 bases lying between them. The CDR3 sequence is 16 residues long. The CDR3 nucleotides are TGTGCCAGCAGTTACTCCGGTCCCCCCGTACAAGAGACCCAGTACTTC. Translation gives CASSYSGPPVQETQYF.

As to this clone: One junction end does not reproduce the germline sequence, and a read error may be involved. The chain joins TRBV7-7 to TRBJ2-1; D might be TRBD2 (5 bases). In germline, CDR1 is SSHAT, CDR2 FNYEAQ (reference sequence). The CDR3 consists of 17 residues. CDR3 in DNA: TGTGCTAGCAGCTCCCAACCTGGCGAGGGTATCCACAATGAGCAGTTCTTC. Translation gives CASSSQPGEGIHNEQFF.

V gene TRBV29-1 combines with J gene TRBJ2-7, with no clear D. CDR3 length: 12 residues. Germline V CDR1 and CDR2: SQVTM, ANQGSEA. Trimming stripped 1 base from V and 4 bases from J, with 8 bases between. The CDR3 bases are TGCAGCGTTGAAGGGTTGCGTTACGAGCAGTACTTC. It specifies CSVEGLRYEQYF.

J is TRBJ2-3 and V is TRBV7-9; 8 positions match TRBD2. CDR1 is SEHNR and CDR2 is FQNEAQ in the germline V gene (reference sequence). The CDR3 is 15 amino acids. V was clipped by 2 bases and J by 1 base; unmatched bases: 2. CDR3 in amino acids: CASSLSTSGTDTQYF. The CDR3 DNA reads as TGTGCCAGCAGCTTATCGACTAGCGGCACAGATACGCAGTATTTT.

V gene TRBV5-4 combines with J gene TRBJ2-3, with D perhaps matching TRBD1 (6 bases). CDR3 length: 13 residues. CDR1 is SGHNT, CDR2 YYREEE, per germline (reference sequence). The germline V and J ends were trimmed by 4 bases and 2 bases, with 8 bases remaining between them. The CDR3 DNA sequence: TGTGCCAGCAGCCGGGACACCACAGATACGCAGTATTTT. This sequence encodes CASSRDTTDTQYF.

The chain carries TRBV9 and TRBJ2-1; 11 bases fit TRBD1. The ends lost 2 bases at V and 9 bases at J; junction bases unmatched: 10. Germline V lookup: CDR1 SGDLS, CDR2 YYNGEE. This CDR3 contains 16 residues. In DNA form, the CDR3 reads TGTGCCAGCAGCGTCGCGACCGGGACAGGGGGGATTGAGCAGTTCTTC. Translating gives CASSVATGTGGIEQFF.

J is TRBJ1-1 and V is TRBV18; D is perhaps TRBD1 (5 bases). The length of the CDR3 is 13 residues. Trimming removed 4 bases from V and 4 bases from J, with 10 bases in between. CDR1 is KGHSH and CDR2 is LQKENI in the germline V gene. In DNA, the CDR3 is TGTGCCAGCTCACTCGGGGGGGTCACTGAAGCTTTCTTT. Protein product: CASSLGGVTEAFF.

This clone has more than one count but fewer than ten. The chain joins TRBV5-5 to TRBJ1-1; 9 nucleotides match TRBD1. V shed 3 bases and J 5 bases; nucleotides not matched to a gene: 11. Germline loops: CDR1 SGHKS, CDR2 YYEKEE (reference sequence). The CDR3 runs to 16 residues. The CDR3: CASSSGGTGWGTEAFF. The CDR3 DNA is TGTGCCAGCAGCTCTGGTGGGACAGGGTGGGGGACTGAAGCTTTCTTT.

The V gene is TRBV27, the J gene TRBJ2-5; the match to TRBD2 covers 14 bases. The J call may be mistaken, given a closer DNA end match to TRBJ2-7. The CDR3 spans 21 residues. From germline, CDR1 is MNHEY and CDR2 SMNVEV (reference sequence). DNA for the CDR3: TGTGCCAGCAGGTTTCTCCACACCTCGGGACTAGCGGGAGTTATTTCCTACGAGCAGTACTTC. Protein sequence: CASRFLHTSGLAGVISYEQYF.